This TCR beta chain appears in the sequencing data of a study of breast tumors, draining lymph nodes, adjacent tissues. Study findings and constraints: Compared with basal-like, luminal-like tumors shared significantly more repertoire with nontumor tissue.

Samples came from axillary lymph nodes draining the breast cancer. Via MiXCR, TCRdb re-called the multiplex PCR reads, giving one row per CDR3 protein. This table holds nearly 200,000 distinct CDR3 sequences, roughly 31% found once. Ten or more counts support this clonotype. Its antigen is unknown. V was cut by 0 bases and J by 3 bases, with 9 bases left in between. CDR1 and CDR2 from the germline V gene are LNHNV and YYDKDF (reference sequence). CDR3 size: 14 residues. This clonotype originated in a female donor with breast cancer. Some clones in this sample may be carry-over from other donors' samples. The sequenced sample consisted of axillary lymph node tissue. This chain joins TRBV15 and TRBJ2-7; D unclear. The CDR3 protein is CATSRDRTGYEQYF. The CDR3, as DNA: TGTGCCACCAGCAGAGATCGGACGGGCTACGAGCAGTACTTC.